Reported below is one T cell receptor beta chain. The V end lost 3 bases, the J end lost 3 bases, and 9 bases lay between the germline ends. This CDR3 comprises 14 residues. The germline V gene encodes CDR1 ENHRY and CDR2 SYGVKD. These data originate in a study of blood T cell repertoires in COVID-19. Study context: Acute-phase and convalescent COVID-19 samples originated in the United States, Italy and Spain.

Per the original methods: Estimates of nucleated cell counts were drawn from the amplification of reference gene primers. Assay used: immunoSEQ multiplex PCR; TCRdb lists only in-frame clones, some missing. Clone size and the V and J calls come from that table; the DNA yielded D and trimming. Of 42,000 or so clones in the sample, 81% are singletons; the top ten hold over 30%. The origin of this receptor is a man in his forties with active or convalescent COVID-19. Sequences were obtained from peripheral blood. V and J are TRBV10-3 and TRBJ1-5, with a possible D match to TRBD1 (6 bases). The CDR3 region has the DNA TGTGCCATCAGTGACAGGGGTTTCAATCAGCCCCAGCATTTT. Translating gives CAISDRGFNQPQHF.